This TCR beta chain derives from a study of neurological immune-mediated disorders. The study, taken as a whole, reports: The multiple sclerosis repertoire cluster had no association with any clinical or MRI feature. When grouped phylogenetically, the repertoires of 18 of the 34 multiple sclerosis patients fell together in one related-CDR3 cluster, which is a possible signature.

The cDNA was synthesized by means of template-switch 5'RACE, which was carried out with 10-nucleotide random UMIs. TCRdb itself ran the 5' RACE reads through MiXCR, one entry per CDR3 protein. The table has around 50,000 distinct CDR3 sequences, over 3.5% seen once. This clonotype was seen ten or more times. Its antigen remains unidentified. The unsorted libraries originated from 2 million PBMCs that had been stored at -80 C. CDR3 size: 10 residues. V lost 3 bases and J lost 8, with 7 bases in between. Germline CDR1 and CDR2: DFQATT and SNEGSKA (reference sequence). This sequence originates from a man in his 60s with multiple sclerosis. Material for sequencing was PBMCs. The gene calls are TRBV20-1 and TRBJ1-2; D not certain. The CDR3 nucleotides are TGCAGTGCTAGCCCCCCGGGCTACACCTTC. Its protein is CSASPPGYTF.